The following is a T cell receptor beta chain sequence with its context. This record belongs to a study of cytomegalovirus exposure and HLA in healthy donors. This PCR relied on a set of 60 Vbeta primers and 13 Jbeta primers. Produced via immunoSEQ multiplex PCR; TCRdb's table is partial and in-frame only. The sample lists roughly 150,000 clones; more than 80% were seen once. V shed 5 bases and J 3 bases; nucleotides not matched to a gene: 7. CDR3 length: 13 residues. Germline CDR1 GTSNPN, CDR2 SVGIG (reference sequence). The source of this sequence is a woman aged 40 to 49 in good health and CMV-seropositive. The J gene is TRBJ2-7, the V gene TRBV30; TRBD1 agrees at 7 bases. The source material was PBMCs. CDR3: CAWETGRNYEQYF. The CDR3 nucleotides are TGTGCCTGGGAGACAGGGCGAAACTACGAGCAGTACTTC.